These T cell receptor beta chains were read from a single sample in a study of T cell responses to AZD1222 COVID-19 vaccine. Here immunoSEQ multiplex PCR was the method, and the copy in TCRdb shows in-frame clones only, minus some. The repertoire holds some 79,000 clones, with over 75% as singletons. Here the sequenced sample was peripheral blood, taken 28 days after the second AZD1222 dose. These receptors originate from an adult who received the AZD1222 COVID-19 vaccine. Each CDR3 is given with its conserved first and last residue. D genes are given only for firm matches. Part of the rows lack a size; the others show once, few, many or a class for expanded clones.

cdr3_length j_call clone_size d_call v_call cdr3_nt cdr3_aa
13 TRBJ2-4 NA NA TRBV28 TGTGCCAGCCTAGAGGGGGGCAAAAACATTCAGTACTTC CASLEGGKNIQYF
13 TRBJ1-2 NA NA TRBV28 TGTGCCAGCAGGCACCGTGGGCGCGGTGGCTACACCTTC CASRHRGRGGYTF
13 TRBJ2-7 NA TRBD1 TRBV12-3/TRBV12-4 TGTGCCACCGGGACAGGGGGGTTCTACGAGCAGTACTTC CATGTGGFYEQYF
15 TRBJ1-2 few TRBD1 TRBV9 TGTGCCAGCAGCTCGGACAGGGGGTCGGTCTATGGCTACACCTTC CASSSDRGSVYGYTF
14 TRBJ2-1 NA NA TRBV19 TGTGCCAGTAAGTCCGCGGGGACCTACAATGAGCAGTTCTTC CASKSAGTYNEQFF
16 TRBJ2-5 NA TRBD2 TRBV19 TGTGCCAGCACTTATGGAGAAGCGGGAAGCCCAGAGACCCAGTACTTC CASTYGEAGSPETQYF
11 TRBJ2-7 NA TRBD1 TRBV20-1 TGCAGTGCTGGAGACAGGGGGGAGCAGTACTTC CSAGDRGEQYF
15 TRBJ2-2 NA NA TRBV6-4 TGTGCCAGCAGTGACAGTAGGGGGGATTCCGGGGAGCTGTTTTTT CASSDSRGDSGELFF
13 TRBJ1-1 NA NA TRBV6-1 TGTGCCAGCAGTGAATCAGACAACACTGAAGCTTTCTTT CASSESDNTEAFF
14 TRBJ1-5 NA NA TRBV4-2 TGTGCCAGCAGCCAGACAGGTGACAGCCAGCCCCAGCATTTT CASSQTGDSQPQHF
13 TRBJ1-2 NA NA TRBV5-1 TGCGCCAGCAGCGACAGCACTAACTATGGCTACACCTTC CASSDSTNYGYTF
15 TRBJ1-1 NA NA TRBV27 TGTGCCAGCAGTCCCCAAGGTTCGGTGAACACTGAAGCTTTCTTT CASSPQGSVNTEAFF
16 TRBJ1-4 NA TRBD1 TRBV6-6 TGTGCCAGCAGAGGGACAGGTGATGCAACTAATGAAAAACTGTTTTTT CASRGTGDATNEKLFF
13 TRBJ1-1 NA NA TRBV27 TGTGCCAGCAGTTTTGGAGGGGACACTGAAGCTTTCTTT CASSFGGDTEAFF
17 TRBJ2-3 NA NA TRBV19 TGTGCCAGTAGTCCTATATCCTCCCCGGACGGCACAGATACGCAGTATTTT CASSPISSPDGTDTQYF
13 TRBJ2-5 NA NA TRBV5-1 TGCGCCAGCAGCTCGACTACCAGAGAGACCCAGTACTTC CASSSTTRETQYF
12 TRBJ2-2 few NA TRBV6-2/TRBV6-3 TGTGCCAGCGGTTCGAACACCGGGGAGCTGTTTTTT CASGSNTGELFF
15 TRBJ2-7 NA TRBD1 TRBV25-1 TGTGCCAGCAGTGAGCCCGGGACAGGATCCTACGAGCAGTACTTC CASSEPGTGSYEQYF
11 TRBJ1-4 NA NA TRBV28 TGTGCCAGCGGGGTTAATGAAAAACTGTTTTTT CASGVNEKLFF
9 TRBJ1-1 NA NA TRBV20-1 TGCAGTGCCACGAACGCGTCTTTCTTT CSATNASFF
11 TRBJ1-1 NA NA TRBV12-3/TRBV12-4 TGTGCCAGCAGTTTGAAGGGTGCAGCTTTCTTT CASSLKGAAFF
17 TRBJ2-6 NA NA TRBV14 TGTGCCAGCAGCCAATGGTCATCCTTCTCTGGGGCCAACGTCCTGACTTTC CASSQWSSFSGANVLTF
18 TRBJ2-4 NA TRBD2 TRBV6-1 TGTGCCAGCAGTGTGTTCCTAGCGGGGGACCTAGCCAAAAACATTCAGTACTTC CASSVFLAGDLAKNIQYF
14 TRBJ1-1 NA TRBD1 TRBV4-1 TGCGCCAGCAGGGAGACAGGGAGGATCACTGAAGCTTTCTTT CASRETGRITEAFF
16 TRBJ2-2 once NA TRBV7-7 TGTGCCAGCAGCAGACAGACAGGCACGAACACCGGGGAGCTGTTTTTT CASSRQTGTNTGELFF
17 TRBJ1-5 NA NA TRBV19 TGTGCCAGTCCCTCGACGGAGGGCTCCTTTAGCAATCAGCCCCAGCATTTT CASPSTEGSFSNQPQHF
15 TRBJ2-3 NA NA TRBV11-3 TGTGCCAGCAGCTTAGATCACAGTAGCACAGATACGCAGTATTTT CASSLDHSSTDTQYF
11 TRBJ1-6 NA NA TRBV2 TGTGCCAGCAGTGATGCCGGACCCCTCCACTTT CASSDAGPLHF
14 TRBJ2-5 NA NA TRBV11-2 TGTGCCAGCAGCTTGTCTAGTGGCCAAGAGACCCAGTACTTC CASSLSSGQETQYF
15 TRBJ1-6 NA TRBD1 TRBV25-1 TGTGCCAGCAGTGGCAGGGGGCCTTATAATTCACCCCTCCACTTT CASSGRGPYNSPLHF
14 TRBJ1-3 NA NA TRBV29-1 TGCAGCGTGTCCGGGACACTCTCTGGAAACACCATATATTTT CSVSGTLSGNTIYF
12 TRBJ1-5 NA NA TRBV19 TGTGCCAGTAGTATCGGGGTAGATCCCCAGCATTTT CASSIGVDPQHF
14 TRBJ1-5 NA TRBD1 TRBV28 TGTGCCAGCAGTGAGACAGGGGAAGCTCAGCCCCAGCATTTT CASSETGEAQPQHF
17 TRBJ2-1 NA TRBD2 TRBV6-1 TGTGCCAGCAGTGAAATTTTAGCGGGGGTCTCCTACAATGAGCAGTTCTTC CASSEILAGVSYNEQFF
11 TRBJ2-1 NA NA TRBV9 TGTGCCAGCAGCGTAGCCAATGAGCAGTTCTTC CASSVANEQFF
15 TRBJ2-3 NA TRBD2 TRBV28 TGTGCCAGCACCGCCACGGGGGGAAGCACAGATACGCAGTATTTT CASTATGGSTDTQYF
11 TRBJ1-1 NA NA TRBV30 TGTGCCTGGAGTGATGGGACTGAAGCTTTCTTT CAWSDGTEAFF
18 TRBJ2-6 NA TRBD1 TRBV24-1 TGTGCCACCAGTGAAGGGGACAGGGGATGGTCTGGGGCCAACGTCCTGACTTTC CATSEGDRGWSGANVLTF
15 TRBJ2-3 NA TRBD2 TRBV19 TGTGCCAGTAGTATTCTAGCGGCTAGCACAGATACGCAGTATTTT CASSILAASTDTQYF
13 TRBJ1-2 once TRBD1 TRBV28 TGTGCCAGCAGTTGGACAGGGGCGGATGGCTACACCTTC CASSWTGADGYTF
16 TRBJ1-3 NA NA TRBV7-6 TGTGCCAGCAGTCGACAGCAGGGAACCTCTGGAAACACCATATATTTT CASSRQQGTSGNTIYF
15 TRBJ1-4 NA NA TRBV4-2 TGTGCCAGCAGCCAAGCAGCCAAAGGGGGTGAAAAACTGTTTTTT CASSQAAKGGEKLFF
14 TRBJ1-1 NA TRBD1 TRBV19 TGTGCCAGTAATGGGGGACAGTGGGGCACTGAAGCTTTCTTT CASNGGQWGTEAFF
12 TRBJ2-7 NA NA TRBV7-8 TGTGCCAGCAGCTTAGGCCCGAGCGAGCAGTACTTC CASSLGPSEQYF
16 TRBJ1-5 NA NA TRBV4-1 TGCGCCAGCAGCCATTCCGGGCCGAGGAGCAATCAGCCCCAGCATTTT CASSHSGPRSNQPQHF
16 TRBJ1-1 NA TRBD1 TRBV28 TGTGCCAGCAGTTTACCACAGGGGAGGGGAAGGGGTGAAGCTTTCTTT CASSLPQGRGRGEAFF
16 TRBJ1-4 NA NA TRBV9 TGTGCCAGCAGCGTAGGCTTAAGGGGCGAGGAAGAAAAACTGTTTTTT CASSVGLRGEEEKLFF
13 TRBJ2-7 NA NA TRBV9 TGTGCCAGCAGCGGGGGGAACTCCTACGAGCAGTACTTC CASSGGNSYEQYF
14 TRBJ1-3 NA NA TRBV10-3 TGTGCCATAGGACAGTTAGACTCTGGAAACACCATATATTTT CAIGQLDSGNTIYF
16 TRBJ2-1 NA TRBD2 TRBV4-1 TGCGCCAGCAGCCTTTCAGCGGGATCTCTGTACAATGAGCAGTTCTTC CASSLSAGSLYNEQFF
15 TRBJ2-3 NA NA TRBV2 TGTGCCAGCAGGGGCTGGGCAAGGATCACAGATACGCAGTATTTT CASRGWARITDTQYF
22 TRBJ2-3 NA NA TRBV21-1 TGTGCCAGCAGCAAAGCCGTGGTGGGACTAGCGGGCCCCCCGACTAGCACAGATACGCAGTATTTT CASSKAVVGLAGPPTSTDTQYF
14 TRBJ1-2 NA NA TRBV5-6 TGTGCCAGCAGGAGACAGGCCGCTAACTATGGCTACACCTTC CASRRQAANYGYTF
13 TRBJ2-7 once NA TRBV12-3/TRBV12-4 TGTGCCAGCAGATACCAAGGCATTTACGAGCAGTACTTC CASRYQGIYEQYF
15 TRBJ1-3 NA NA TRBV7-9 TGTGCCAGCAGCTTAATTTCGGGGACAGGAAACACCATATATTTT CASSLISGTGNTIYF
13 TRBJ2-5 NA NA TRBV9 TGTGCCAGCAGCGTTGGGGTTTCCGAGACCCAGTACTTC CASSVGVSETQYF
14 TRBJ2-3 NA NA TRBV6-5 TGTGCCAGCAGTTTTTCAGCTAGCACAGATACGCAGTATTTT CASSFSASTDTQYF
16 TRBJ1-1 NA NA TRBV28 TGTGCCAGCAGTTTACGGGGGGCAGAAACGGTCACTGAAGCTTTCTTT CASSLRGAETVTEAFF